This T cell receptor beta chain derives from a study of T cell responses to AZD1222 COVID-19 vaccine. Findings and limits, study-wide: Variant regions that are unmutated are reportedly the target of nearly half of spike-specific TCRs.

Germline V gene data show CDR1 as MGHRA and CDR2 as YSYEKL. This CDR3 is built from 17 residues. Trimming removed 3 bases from V and 6 bases from J; junction bases left unmatched: 13. Details on this clone: Its antigen is not identified.

Assay used: immunoSEQ multiplex PCR; TCRdb lists only in-frame clones, some missing. Of 66,000 or so clones in the sample, 79% were seen once. The sequence was obtained from an adult in good health. The chain has TRBV4-1 and TRBJ1-2, with 10 nucleotides matching TRBD1. Specimen: peripheral blood, collected on day 0 of MenACWY control vaccination. Here the CDR3 reads CASSQVGMGQGINGYTF. Here the CDR3 DNA reads TGCGCCAGCAGCCAGGTTGGGATGGGACAGGGGATAAATGGCTACACCTTC.